Listed below are T cell receptor beta chains from one sample, sequenced in a study of human T cells and chemical hapten exposure. One entry per CDR3 protein, called by TCRdb with MiXCR from the RACE reads. Of 150,000 to 200,000 distinct CDR3 sequences listed, approximately 31% are singletons. The source was whole blood, collected in connection with sensitization to the hapten diphenylcyclopropenone (DPC). The receptors were sampled from a woman aged 25 to 39 with alopecia areata. Some clones in this sample may be carry-over from other donors' samples. Both conserved end residues are part of each CDR3. The order of the fields is J gene, V gene, D gene, clone size, CDR3 DNA, CDR3 protein. D genes are given only for firm matches. Clone size is shown for a subset of rows, as once, few, many or a class of expanded clone.

j_gene: TRBJ1-1
v_gene: TRBV7-2
d_gene: NA
abundance: NA
CDR3nt: TGTGCCAGCAGCTTGTTTTCCGGGAACACTGAAGCTTTCTTT
CDR3aa: CASSLFSGNTEAFF

j_gene: TRBJ2-5
v_gene: TRBV7-2
d_gene: TRBD1
abundance: few
CDR3nt: TGTGCCAGCAGCTTAGATGGGGGGACAGGGCAGCAGTACTTC
CDR3aa: CASSLDGGTGQQYF

j_gene: TRBJ2-1
v_gene: TRBV20-1
d_gene: NA
abundance: few
CDR3nt: TGCAGTGCCCTCCTGAGGGGCAATGAGCAGTTCTTC
CDR3aa: CSALLRGNEQFF

j_gene: TRBJ2-3
v_gene: TRBV20-1
d_gene: NA
abundance: NA
CDR3nt: TGCAGTGCCGCGCCTTTGCTTAGCGCAGATACGCAGTATTTT
CDR3aa: CSAAPLLSADTQYF

j_gene: TRBJ1-2
v_gene: TRBV20-1
d_gene: NA
abundance: NA
CDR3nt: TGCAGTGCTAGAGATCAGTCCCGGGGCTACACCTTC
CDR3aa: CSARDQSRGYTF

j_gene: TRBJ1-1
v_gene: TRBV3-1
d_gene: NA
abundance: NA
CDR3nt: TGTGCCAGCAGCCAGGCAGGCCGCGAAGCTTTCTTT
CDR3aa: CASSQAGREAFF

j_gene: TRBJ1-5
v_gene: TRBV6-2/TRBV6-3
d_gene: NA
abundance: NA
CDR3nt: TGTGCCAGCACCCTAGACAGCAATCAGCCCCAGCATTTT
CDR3aa: CASTLDSNQPQHF

j_gene: TRBJ2-3
v_gene: TRBV7-3
d_gene: NA
abundance: once
CDR3nt: TGTGCCAGCAGCCCCCCAGGGAGCGGAACCCCAGATACGCAGTATTTT
CDR3aa: CASSPPGSGTPDTQYF

j_gene: TRBJ1-4
v_gene: TRBV5-1
d_gene: TRBD1
abundance: NA
CDR3nt: TGCGCCAGCAGCTTAGGGACAGGGAAGGAAAAACTGTTTTTT
CDR3aa: CASSLGTGKEKLFF

j_gene: TRBJ1-4
v_gene: TRBV28
d_gene: TRBD1
abundance: NA
CDR3nt: TGTGCCAGCAGCTACAGGGGTCCAACTAATGAAAAACTGTTTTTT
CDR3aa: CASSYRGPTNEKLFF

j_gene: TRBJ2-7
v_gene: TRBV28
d_gene: NA
abundance: few
CDR3nt: TGTGCCAGCAGTGGGTCCTACGAGCAGTACTTC
CDR3aa: CASSGSYEQYF

j_gene: TRBJ1-5
v_gene: TRBV29-1
d_gene: NA
abundance: many
CDR3nt: TGCAGCGTTGGGGGGAGCAATCAGCCCCAGCATTTT
CDR3aa: CSVGGSNQPQHF

j_gene: TRBJ1-4
v_gene: TRBV29-1
d_gene: NA
abundance: NA
CDR3nt: TGCAGCGTTCACCTCGCCAGGGACCAAAATGAAAAACTGTTTTTT
CDR3aa: CSVHLARDQNEKLFF

j_gene: TRBJ2-1
v_gene: TRBV5-1
d_gene: NA
abundance: NA
CDR3nt: TGCGCCAGCAGCCCACTACTAGGGGACTACAATGAGCAGTTCTTC
CDR3aa: CASSPLLGDYNEQFF

j_gene: TRBJ2-2
v_gene: TRBV7-3
d_gene: TRBD2
abundance: few
CDR3nt: TGTGCCAGCAGCCGGACTAGCGGGAGGAGCGGGGAGCTGTTTTTT
CDR3aa: CASSRTSGRSGELFF

j_gene: TRBJ1-1
v_gene: TRBV7-7
d_gene: NA
abundance: few
CDR3nt: TGTGCTAGCAGCCCCGAGGGCCTAAAGGGGGAAGCTTTCTTT
CDR3aa: CASSPEGLKGEAFF

j_gene: TRBJ2-3
v_gene: TRBV5-1
d_gene: TRBD1
abundance: NA
CDR3nt: TGCGCCAGCAACAAAATACAGGGGGCTGCAGATACGCAGTATTTT
CDR3aa: CASNKIQGAADTQYF

j_gene: TRBJ1-1
v_gene: TRBV12-3/TRBV12-4
d_gene: TRBD1
abundance: few
CDR3nt: TGTGCCAGCAGGAAGACAGGGGGCACTGAAGCTTTCTTT
CDR3aa: CASRKTGGTEAFF

j_gene: TRBJ1-1
v_gene: TRBV20-1
d_gene: NA
abundance: few
CDR3nt: TGCAGTGCCAAGCACCTAAACACTGAAGCTTTCTTT
CDR3aa: CSAKHLNTEAFF

j_gene: TRBJ1-5
v_gene: TRBV7-2
d_gene: NA
abundance: NA
CDR3nt: TGTGCCAGCGGGAAATATAGCAATCAGCCCCAGCATTTT
CDR3aa: CASGKYSNQPQHF

j_gene: TRBJ1-5
v_gene: TRBV2
d_gene: TRBD1
abundance: once
CDR3nt: TGTGCCAGCAGTGCCGGGACAGGGCGACAGCCCCAGCATTTT
CDR3aa: CASSAGTGRQPQHF

j_gene: TRBJ1-1
v_gene: TRBV7-9
d_gene: NA
abundance: many
CDR3nt: TGTGCCAGCAGTTACAGGGATCTGACTGAAGCTTTCTTT
CDR3aa: CASSYRDLTEAFF

j_gene: TRBJ1-1
v_gene: TRBV15
d_gene: NA
abundance: NA
CDR3nt: TGTGCCACCAGCAGAGGTTCGGACACCACTGAAGCTTTCTTT
CDR3aa: CATSRGSDTTEAFF

j_gene: TRBJ1-5
v_gene: TRBV27
d_gene: NA
abundance: few
CDR3nt: TGTGCCAGCAGTGTTACAGGGTCCGGTCAGCCCCAGCATTTT
CDR3aa: CASSVTGSGQPQHF

j_gene: TRBJ2-3
v_gene: TRBV2
d_gene: NA
abundance: NA
CDR3nt: TGTGCCAGCAAATATGGCGGGGTCACAGATACGCAGTATTTT
CDR3aa: CASKYGGVTDTQYF

j_gene: TRBJ2-5
v_gene: TRBV28
d_gene: TRBD1
abundance: NA
CDR3nt: TGTGCCACAACAGGGGGCGAGGACGGTGGGCGTGAGACCCAGTACTTC
CDR3aa: CATTGGEDGGRETQYF

j_gene: TRBJ2-1
v_gene: TRBV29-1
d_gene: TRBD2
abundance: few
CDR3nt: TGCAGCGTCGCGGGACTAGTAAACTACAATGAGCAGTTCTTC
CDR3aa: CSVAGLVNYNEQFF

j_gene: TRBJ2-1
v_gene: TRBV10-3
d_gene: NA
abundance: NA
CDR3nt: TGTGCCATCAGTGACGGTCCTAGCGACCCCTCCTACAATGAGCAGTTCTTC
CDR3aa: CAISDGPSDPSYNEQFF

j_gene: TRBJ1-1
v_gene: TRBV7-2
d_gene: TRBD1
abundance: NA
CDR3nt: TGTGCCAGCAGCTCTAATAAAGGGGGCTGGGGTACTGAAGCTTTCTTT
CDR3aa: CASSSNKGGWGTEAFF

j_gene: TRBJ2-1
v_gene: TRBV6-5
d_gene: TRBD1
abundance: few
CDR3nt: TGTGCCAGCAGTTCTCCCGGGACAGGGCAGGATGAGCAGTTCTTC
CDR3aa: CASSSPGTGQDEQFF

j_gene: TRBJ1-5
v_gene: TRBV21-1
d_gene: NA
abundance: NA
CDR3nt: TGTGCCAGCAGCAAAGCACCGGGATGGCCCGGCAATCAGCCCCAGCATTTT
CDR3aa: CASSKAPGWPGNQPQHF

j_gene: TRBJ2-7
v_gene: TRBV6-2/TRBV6-3
d_gene: NA
abundance: few
CDR3nt: TGTGCCAGCATCCAGGACAGCCTGTACTACGAGCAGTACTTC
CDR3aa: CASIQDSLYYEQYF

j_gene: TRBJ2-7
v_gene: TRBV10-3
d_gene: NA
abundance: NA
CDR3nt: TGTGCCATCAGTTGGGCCGGGCAGGACGGATCCTACGAGCAGTACTTC
CDR3aa: CAISWAGQDGSYEQYF

j_gene: TRBJ2-7
v_gene: TRBV28
d_gene: NA
abundance: many
CDR3nt: TGTGCCAGCAGTCCCCCTGGGGTTGGAGTGGACGAGCAGTACTTC
CDR3aa: CASSPPGVGVDEQYF

j_gene: TRBJ2-1
v_gene: TRBV20-1
d_gene: TRBD2
abundance: few
CDR3nt: TGCAGTGCTAGAAAGCCGGGACTAGCGAACAATGAGCAGTTCTTC
CDR3aa: CSARKPGLANNEQFF

j_gene: TRBJ1-6
v_gene: TRBV7-2
d_gene: NA
abundance: NA
CDR3nt: TGTGCCAGCACCCAGACTTACCCCAATAATTCACCCCTCCACTTT
CDR3aa: CASTQTYPNNSPLHF

j_gene: TRBJ1-4
v_gene: TRBV4-2
d_gene: NA
abundance: few
CDR3nt: TGTGCCAGCAGCCAAGGACCTACAACTAATGAAAAACTGTTTTTT
CDR3aa: CASSQGPTTNEKLFF

j_gene: TRBJ2-5
v_gene: TRBV4-2
d_gene: TRBD1
abundance: few
CDR3nt: TGTGCCAGCAGCCAAGACCGCCAGGGGGTTGAGACCCAGTACTTC
CDR3aa: CASSQDRQGVETQYF

j_gene: TRBJ2-3
v_gene: TRBV28
d_gene: NA
abundance: few
CDR3nt: TGTGCCAGCATGAGGGGTCCCACAGATACGCAGTATTTT
CDR3aa: CASMRGPTDTQYF

j_gene: TRBJ1-5
v_gene: TRBV5-1
d_gene: NA
abundance: few
CDR3nt: TGCGCCAGCAGCTGGGATGTTGGTCAGCCCCAGCATTTT
CDR3aa: CASSWDVGQPQHF

j_gene: TRBJ1-4
v_gene: TRBV25-1
d_gene: NA
abundance: many
CDR3nt: TGTGCCAGCAGTCCGGGACGAACTAATGAAAAACTGTTTTTT
CDR3aa: CASSPGRTNEKLFF

j_gene: TRBJ1-1
v_gene: TRBV5-1
d_gene: NA
abundance: NA
CDR3nt: TGCGCCAGCACCGCAGAGCTGAACACTGAAGCTTTCTTT
CDR3aa: CASTAELNTEAFF